The TCR beta chain described here comes from a study of shared clonotypes between healthy human individuals. Germline V gene data show CDR1 as MDHEN and CDR2 as SYDVKM. The CDR3 covers 14 residues. The V end lost 5 bases, the J end lost 7 bases, and 17 bases lay between the germline ends. The data were produced by immunoSEQ multiplex PCR, yet TCRdb's version contains in-frame clones alone and is incomplete. The data hold over a million clones, with roughly 70% observed a single time. V and J are TRBV28 and TRBJ2-5; no firm D call. The TCR sequence derives from a man between 18 and 35 years old in good health. Sample: memory CD4+ T cells sorted from blood. Subset: CD45RA-negative fraction. CDR3 amino acids: CASSPQDGPRTQYF. CDR3 bases: TGTGCCAGCAGTCCCCAGGACGGCCCCCGGACCCAGTACTTC.